Listed here is a single T cell receptor (beta chain). Its specific antigen is unknown. It has no much larger one-base neighbor in the sample; base qualities were not kept. The data were obtained in a study of technical replicates of blood from a few donors (dated by TCRdb to 2017 to 2019). The library was obtained by the immunoSEQ multiplex PCR assay. TCRdb obtained this table from immuneACCESS and retained in-frame rearrangements with V and J assigned. These tables miss some clones; where compared with another copy, unresolved V genes account for less than half of the shortfall, and the remainder is unexplained. This sample gives 79,000 or so clones in total; approximately 96% of them show up just once. Clones ranked in the top ten supply roughly 0.34% of the sample. The origin of this receptor is a human donor in good health. The material sequenced was T cells isolated from PBMCs.

CDR3 region: CASSQERGAYNEQFF. The nucleotides read TGCGCCAGCAGCCAAGAGCGGGGGGCCTACAATGAGCAGTTCTTC. The chain uses TRBV5-1 and TRBJ2-1; 9 junctional bases match TRBD2. Trimming takes 4 bases off V and 2 bases off J; junction bases not matched to a gene: 4. The CDR3 runs 15 amino acids, cysteine and phenylalanine included. Here the CDR3 DNA is all that survives: 45 bases in frame from base 1. Reading the germline V gene gives CDR1 SGHRS and CDR2 YFSETQ.